This T cell receptor beta chain stems from a study of cytomegalovirus exposure and HLA in healthy donors. In the PCR, 60 Vbeta and 13 Jbeta primers were used. Produced via immunoSEQ multiplex PCR; TCRdb's table is partial and in-frame only. Of over 150,000 clones listed, more than 80% are singletons. The V gene's germline CDR1 is MGHDK and CDR2 SYGVNS. This CDR3 has 14 amino acids. J lost 5 bases, V lost 3 bases, and 3 bases had no gene match. This chain connects TRBV25-1 to TRBJ2-5; TRBD1 aligns across 10 bases. Source material: PBMCs. The origin of this receptor is a boy aged 5 to 17 in good health and CMV-seronegative. CDR3 nucleotide sequence: TGTGCCAGCAGTGAGACAGGGGGCCGGGAGACCCAGTACTTC. Translation gives CASSETGGRETQYF.